This TCR beta chain comes out of a study of T cells after yellow fever vaccination (dated by TCRdb to about 2019). In the study overall: The SMART-Seq v4 Ultra Low Input RNA kit was used to prepare libraries from fractions with low cell numbers. To track T-cell clones before and after primary and booster YFV17D yellow fever vaccination, bulk TCR alpha and beta repertoires were sequenced longitudinally. Two healthy male donors, one aged 18 to 29 and one aged 30 to 40 years, made up the cohort. Bulk PBMC replicates and cell subsets were isolated from blood drawn at multiple timepoints before and after both primary and secondary immunization. General findings and caveats noted by the study authors: Only two donors were included in the study, so the extent to which the findings can be generalized is limited. Most clones expanded after primary vaccination were re-detected after the booster (around 96% of CD4 and around 88% of CD8), suggesting broad memory maintenance. The secondary T-cell response was found to be weaker but faster than the primary response, with a peak reached on day 5 rather than on day 15. A small fraction of clonotypes appeared in both the CD4 and CD8 compartments, likely as a result of convergent recombination. Computational filtering was required because FACS-sorted repertoires could contain abundant contaminating clonotypes from the bulk population.

TCR cDNA was synthesized by 5'RACE template switching, through which a universal primer site and unique molecular identifiers were introduced. Priming for cDNA synthesis came from both the TCR alpha and TCR beta constant segments. Libraries were amplified in two PCR steps, with sample barcodes and sequencing adapters added in the second step. Sequencing of libraries was done on Illumina HiSeq 2500 (2x100 bp) or NovaSeq (2x150 bp). As for the authors' bioinformatics: MIGEC was used to demultiplex reads and collapse the reads into UMI consensus sequences, and MiXCR was used for V(D)J alignment. Clonotypes responding to the vaccine were identified with edgeR on replicate PBMC samples, with the criteria of FDR below 0.01 and a log2 fold change above 5 up to day 15. Each bulk clonotype received a CD4 or CD8 identity based on whether the sequenced CD4 or CD8 repertoire contained that clonotype at higher abundance. Using fastp at Q25 and MiXCR, TCRdb reprocessed the public reads and kept productive beta chains. Identical CDR3 protein sequences are pooled into one entry, listed with their most common genes and DNA. The V and J calls were not made by the authors but by TCRdb's processing. For this sample there are some 600,000 distinct CDR3 sequences; about 12% appear just once. Around 14% of the sample comes from the top ten.

In this sample, this clonotype turned up a few times. This clone's antigen is unknown. Base qualities are missing; no much larger clone stands one base away. The intended sense of this specimen's treatment or condition label: live attenuated yellow fever vaccine strain. At every blood-draw timepoint, two biological replicates of bulk PBMCs were collected. A standard Ficoll-Paque protocol was used to isolate PBMCs from peripheral blood. RNA was extracted with TriZol from bulk PBMCs, CD4 and CD8 fractions, and dextramer-positive and dextramer-negative fractions. This material consisted of PBMCs, taken on the day of the yellow fever booster vaccination. The sequence derives from a man aged 25-45 years who received the YFV17D yellow fever vaccine.

This receptor carries the CDR3 CAILAGVNTGELFF. In nucleotide form, the sequence is TGTGCCATCCTAGCGGGGGTTAACACCGGGGAGCTGTTTTTT. The receptor chain draws on TRBV28 and TRBJ2-2, with 10 bases aligning to TRBD2. The CDR3 holds 14 amino acids from the cysteine to the phenylalanine. Only CDR3 DNA remains: 42 bases, in frame from the first base. From the germline V gene, CDR1 is MDHEN and CDR2 is SYDVKM. Trimming leaves V shorter by 10 bases and J shorter by 2 bases, with the junction holding 4 bases beyond the gene matches. The full variable domain, with segments outside the CDR3 supplied by the reference TRBV28 and TRBJ2-2 proteins, appears as DVKVTQSSRYLVKRTGEKVFLECVQDMDHENMFWYRQDPGLGLRLIYFSYDVKMKEKGDIPEGYSVSREKKERFSLILESASTNQTSMYLCAILAGVNTGELFFGEGSRLTVL.